The clone carrying this TCR beta chain has a single count. Its antigen remains unidentified. Profiling relied on immunoSEQ multiplex PCR, and the TCRdb table lists in-frame clones only, not all of them. The sample contains around 60,000 clones, roughly four fifths of which appear only once. These data come from a study of identifying expanded T cells in peripheral blood. Points from the study as a whole: Over two and four weeks, about 17 and 20 clones changed, versus 1.2 between replicates. Across healthy donors, higher total template counts meant significantly greater two-week count variance.

No infections or other immune events were documented during collection. This receptor was identified in a person between 18 and 75 years old in good health. Sequenced input: blood.

The CDR3 region has the DNA TGTGCCAGCAGCATCGACGCGGACTATGGCTACACCTTC. Its translation is CASSIDADYGYTF. The V and J genes are TRBV7-2 and TRBJ1-2; unclear D gene. This CDR3 has 13 residues. Germline V gene data show CDR1 as SGHTA and CDR2 as FQGNSA. Trimming cost V 5 bases and J 3 bases, with 10 bases left between them.